The T cell receptor beta chain described here comes from a study of blood T cell repertoires in COVID-19. Study information: Acute-phase and convalescent COVID-19 samples originated in the United States, Italy and Spain. T cells, B-cell-depleted T cells, or PBMCs provided the cDNA or gDNA that served as material.

V shed 6 bases and J shed 8 bases, with 20 bases lying between them. The CDR3 extends over 14 amino acids. Germline V gives CDR1 SGHDT, CDR2 YYEEEE. Authors' processing steps: Reference gene primer amplification gave estimated nucleated cell counts. Sequencing was performed with immunoSEQ multiplex PCR; in TCRdb, only in-frame clones are kept and a portion is missing. From that table come the V and J calls and clone size; the DNA was used to work out D and trimming. The sample contains roughly 120,000 clones, approximately 90% of which appear only once. This clone is a singleton in its sample. J is TRBJ1-2 and V is TRBV5-6; possibly TRBD1 for D (6 bases). This TCR was recovered from a human donor with active COVID-19. The donor label of this sample is uncertain. The sample consisted of peripheral blood. The CDR3 protein is CASTKTTGFGGYTF. The CDR3 DNA sequence: TGTGCCAGCACCAAAACTACAGGGTTTGGCGGCTACACCTTC.